What follows are 20 T cell receptor beta chains derived from one specimen sequenced in a study of T cells in Graves' hyperthyroidism and ophthalmopathy. Researchers amplified the TCR beta CDR3 regions from RNA transcripts. The HTBI primer set was used in a first-round RT-PCR of the TCR CDR3. TCRdb called the multiplex PCR reads again in MiXCR, with one record for every CDR3 protein. Among 560,000 or so distinct CDR3 sequences, about 45% were seen once, and the ten largest hold 8% to 8.5%. Sequencing was done on a sample of peripheral blood or thyroid tissue (not recorded which). These TCRs come from a young woman with Graves' hyperthyroidism.

On this clonotype itself: This clone may be a read error of a much larger clone one base away. The chain carries TRBV9 and TRBJ1-4; D is ambiguous. Per germline, CDR1 SGDLS and CDR2 YYNGEE. The CDR3 consists of 14 residues. DNA for the CDR3: TGTGTCAGCAGCGTAGCTCGGTCCGTTGAAAAACTGTTTTTT. Protein: CVSSVARSVEKLFF.

This clonotype was observed a handful of times. The chain combines TRBV15 with TRBJ2-6; maybe TRBD1 (5 bases). CDR3 length: 17 amino acids. Trimming cost V 2 bases and J 0 bases, with 11 bases left between them. Germline-derived CDR1 and CDR2 are LNHNV and YYDKDF (reference sequence). The DNA of the CDR3 is TGTGCCACCAGCAGACTAGACAGTTACTCTGGGGCCAACGTCCTGACTTTC. Translated: CATSRLDSYSGANVLTF.

The CDR3 reads CASIPGGSSSYEQYF. In DNA, the CDR3 is TGTGCCAGCATCCCGGGGGGTTCCAGCTCCTACGAGCAGTACTTC. V is TRBV7-9 and J is TRBJ2-5; 7 bases map to TRBD2. Gene TRBJ2-7 matches the end of the DNA better, so the J call may be wrong. CDR3 length: 15 residues. CDR1 and CDR2 from the germline V gene are SEHNR and FQNEAQ (reference sequence).

Turning to this clonotype: Just one base apart from a much larger clone, this may be a read error. The chain has TRBV7-2 and TRBJ1-1; TRBD1 matches at 9 bases. The CDR3 loop spans 15 amino acids. Germline-derived CDR1 and CDR2 are SGHTA and FQGNSA. The CDR3 sequence is CASSLVGTGNADAFF. The CDR3 nucleotides read TGTGCCAGCAGCTTAGTGGGGACAGGGAACGCTGACGCTTTCTTT.

This sequence joins TRBV2 and TRBJ1-4; D might be TRBD1 (6 bases). V was pared by 3 bases and J by 11 bases, with 10 bases between. Germline V gene sequence: CDR1 SNHLY, CDR2 FYNNEI. This CDR3 spans 12 amino acids. The CDR3 region is CASSDGGQKLFF. CDR3 nucleotides: TGTGCCAGCAGTGATGGGGGGCAGAAACTGTTTTTT.

This clonotype has ten or more counts. This chain links TRBV2 with TRBJ2-5; no clear D. The CDR3 is 15 residues long. The germline gives CDR1 SNHLY, CDR2 FYNNEI. Trimming shortened V by 6 bases and J by 5 bases, and 19 bases separated the two germline ends. The CDR3: CASSQWVSIMETQYF. The CDR3 region has the DNA TGTGCCAGCAGCCAATGGGTTAGCATAATGGAGACCCAGTACTTC.

Worth noting for this clonotype: One base away lies a much larger clone, so this may be a sequencing read error. J is TRBJ1-2 and V is TRBV10-3, with D hard to call. Germline V gene sequence: CDR1 ENHRY, CDR2 SYGVKD. V gave up 2 bases and J gave up 7 bases, with 8 bases separating them. The CDR3 has 12 amino acids. CDR3 in amino acids: CAISEGTGGYTF. CDR3 DNA: TGTGCCATCAGTGAGGGAACCGGTGGCTACACCTTC.

This clonotype appeared a few times. The rearrangement links TRBV7-8 to TRBJ1-5; no clear D gene. Per the germline V gene, CDR1 is SGHVS and CDR2 is FQNEAQ. The CDR3 spans 15 residues. V shed 1 base and J shed 0 bases, with 7 bases lying between them. CDR3 amino acids: CASSLEPVSNQPQHF. The CDR3 nucleotides read TGTGCCAGCAGCTTAGAGCCAGTTAGCAATCAGCCCCAGCATTTT.

This clonotype showed up just a few times. J is TRBJ2-7 and V is TRBV6-6; no definite D call. Germline V gene lookup returns CDR1 MNHNY and CDR2 SVGAGI (reference sequence). Trimming removed 5 bases at V and 12 bases at J, with 8 bases between. The CDR3 has 9 amino acids. CDR3 nucleotide sequence: TGTGCCAGCAGTGAGGTTCCGTACTTC. Protein product: CASSEVPYF.

The rearrangement links TRBV5-1 to TRBJ1-1; the D gene is possibly TRBD1 (5 bases). The V and J ends lost 0 bases and 9 bases respectively, with 15 bases between them. The CDR3 loop spans 14 amino acids. Germline-derived CDR1 and CDR2 are SGHRS and YFSETQ. The CDR3 protein is CASSLDGGVNQAFF. CDR3 DNA: TGCGCCAGCAGCTTGGATGGGGGAGTTAATCAAGCTTTCTTT.

This clonotype has a handful of counts. V is TRBV20-1 and J is TRBJ2-7; TRBD1 is a possible D gene (5 bases). Trimming took off 3 bases at V and 3 bases at J, with 18 bases between the two ends. CDR1 DFQATT and CDR2 SNEGSKA come from the germline V gene (reference sequence). The CDR3 totals 15 residues. The CDR3 loop is CSARGARVLGYEQYF. CDR3 DNA sequence: TGCAGTGCTAGGGGCGCCAGGGTTTTGGGCTACGAGCAGTACTTC.

This chain connects TRBV7-9 to TRBJ2-7, with TRBD1 matching 7 bases. Germline assignment: CDR1 SEHNR and CDR2 FQNEAQ (reference sequence). J gave up 0 bases and V 5 bases, and 7 bases lay outside the gene matches. The CDR3 contains 15 residues. The CDR3 nucleotides are TGTGCCAGCAGCCTCTTGACAGGGAGCTCCTACGAGCAGTACTTC. Its protein is CASSLLTGSSYEQYF.

For this clonotype: A much larger clonotype is one base distant, so this may be a read error. The chain couples TRBV6-4 to TRBJ1-1; possible D gene TRBD1, 5 bases. The CDR3 consists of 14 residues. The V end was cut by 2 bases, the J end by 3 bases, with 10 bases between. The germline gives CDR1 MRHNA, CDR2 SNTAGT. The CDR3 DNA is TGTGCCAGCAGTGACACACCCAGGGACACTGAAGCTTTCTTT. This encodes CASSDTPRDTEAFF.

CDR3 in DNA: TGCAGTGCTAGAGATCAGGGCAGGTTATATGGCTACACCTTC. Protein product: CSARDQGRLYGYTF. The chain is built from TRBV20-1 and TRBJ1-2; TRBD1 might be the D (5 bases). The germline V gene has CDR1 DFQATT and CDR2 SNEGSKA (reference sequence). V was pared by 0 bases and J by 5 bases, with 13 bases between. There are 14 residues in the CDR3.

CDR3 loop: CASSLAGLAYEETQYF. The CDR3 region has the DNA TGTGCCAGCAGCTTAGCGGGACTAGCGTACGAAGAGACCCAGTACTTC. The rearrangement joins TRBV7-8 to TRBJ2-5; 10 nucleotides agree with TRBD2. This CDR3 has 16 residues. Germline-derived CDR1 and CDR2 are SGHVS and FQNEAQ. The junction had 4 bases not matched to a gene; V was cut back by 0 bases and J by 3 bases.

V gene TRBV9 combines with J gene TRBJ1-6; D gene uncertain. CDR3 length: 16 amino acids. CDR1 and CDR2 (germline): SGDLS, YYNGEE. Deletions cut 3 bases from V and 0 bases from J, with 10 bases between. The CDR3 sequence is CASSGNDISYNSPLHF. CDR3 in DNA: TGTGCCAGCAGCGGTAATGACATCTCCTATAATTCACCCCTCCACTTT.

The rearrangement joins TRBV7-6 to TRBJ2-7; 10 bases map to TRBD1. The CDR3 is 16 amino acids. The V gene's germline CDR1 is SGHVS and CDR2 FNYEAQ. The J segment lost 2 bases and the V segment lost 5 bases, leaving 9 bases of the junction unmatched. This CDR3 is CASSQDLGTGAYEQYF. The CDR3 bases are TGTGCCAGCAGCCAAGATCTGGGGACAGGGGCCTACGAGCAGTACTTC.

This clonotype was picked up a small number of times. The chain links TRBV11-3 to TRBJ1-5; TRBD1 might be the D (5 bases). The CDR3 length is 14 residues. V shed 5 bases and J shed 12 bases, with 20 bases lying between them. Germline V gene sequence: CDR1 SGHNT, CDR2 YENEEA. The chain's CDR3 is CASSDQWTLRGQHF. The CDR3 DNA reads TGTGCCAGCAGCGACCAGTGGACATTGCGGGGCCAGCATTTT.

The V gene is TRBV7-9, the J gene TRBJ2-5, with D possibly being TRBD2 (7 bases). The CDR3 contains 17 residues. Trimming shortened V by 5 bases and J by 6 bases, and 25 bases separated the two germline ends. Germline-derived CDR1 and CDR2 are SEHNR and FQNEAQ (reference sequence). In DNA form, the CDR3 reads TGTGCCAGCAGCCCTGTAGAGAGCGGGGACAAGGGCCAGACCCAGTACTTC. It encodes CASSPVESGDKGQTQYF.

The sample holds a few counts of this clonotype. V and J are TRBV7-9 and TRBJ2-7, with D unclear. The germline V and J ends were trimmed by 5 bases and 7 bases, with 12 bases remaining between them. The CDR3 sequence is 12 residues long. From germline, CDR1 is SEHNR and CDR2 FQNEAQ (reference sequence). This CDR3 reads CASSQGSVEQYF. CDR3 bases: TGTGCCAGCAGCCAAGGGTCCGTGGAGCAGTACTTC. Variable domain in full (rest from reference TRBV7-9 and TRBJ2-7): DTGVSQNPRHKITKRGQNVTFRCDPISEHNRLYWYRQTLGQGPEFLTYFQNEAQLEKSRLLSDRFSAERPKGSFSTLEIQRTEQGDSAMYLCASSQGSVEQYFGPGTRLTVT.